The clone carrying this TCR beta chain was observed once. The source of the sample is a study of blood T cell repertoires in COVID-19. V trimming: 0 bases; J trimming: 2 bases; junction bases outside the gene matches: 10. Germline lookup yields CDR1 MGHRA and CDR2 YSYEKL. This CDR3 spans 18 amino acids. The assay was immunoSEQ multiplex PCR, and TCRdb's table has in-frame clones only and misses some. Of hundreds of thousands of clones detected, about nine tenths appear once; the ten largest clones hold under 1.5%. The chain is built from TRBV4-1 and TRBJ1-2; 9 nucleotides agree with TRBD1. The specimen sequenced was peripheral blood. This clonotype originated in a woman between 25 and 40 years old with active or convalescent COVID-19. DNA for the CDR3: TGCGCCAGCAGCCAAGATGCTGGGACAGGGCTGACCAACTATGGCTACACCTTC. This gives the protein CASSQDAGTGLTNYGYTF.